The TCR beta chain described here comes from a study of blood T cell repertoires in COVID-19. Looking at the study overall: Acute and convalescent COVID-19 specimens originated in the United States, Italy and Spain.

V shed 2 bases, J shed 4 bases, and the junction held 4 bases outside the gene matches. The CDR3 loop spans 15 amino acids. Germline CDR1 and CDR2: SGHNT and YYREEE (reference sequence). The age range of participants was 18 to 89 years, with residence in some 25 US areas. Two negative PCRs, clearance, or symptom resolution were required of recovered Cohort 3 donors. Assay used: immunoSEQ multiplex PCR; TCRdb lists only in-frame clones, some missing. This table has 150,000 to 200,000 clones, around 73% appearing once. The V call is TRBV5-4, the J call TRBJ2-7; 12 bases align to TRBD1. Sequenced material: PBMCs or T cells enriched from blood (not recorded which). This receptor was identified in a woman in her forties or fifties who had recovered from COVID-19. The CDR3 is CASSLTGQGAYEQYF. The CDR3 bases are TGTGCCAGCAGCTTAACGGGACAGGGGGCTTACGAGCAGTACTTC.